A selection of T cell receptor beta chains follows, all from one sample in a study of blood T cell repertoires in COVID-19. Clones were read by immunoSEQ multiplex PCR, and TCRdb kept only the in-frame ones, dropping some. In the table there are under 80,000 clones, about 82% of which are singletons. Sample: peripheral blood. These receptor sequences come from a woman aged 80 or over with active or convalescent COVID-19. Each CDR3 is given with its conserved first and last residue. Each record gives: J gene, D gene, clone size, V gene, CDR3 protein, CDR3 DNA. The D gene is left open where the match is weak. A row's size may be missing; if present it is once, few, many or a size class.

>TRBJ1-1|NA|NA|TRBV28
CASPKAGAFTEAFF
TGTGCCAGCCCTAAGGCGGGGGCGTTTACTGAAGCTTTCTTT
>TRBJ2-1|TRBD2|once|TRBV7-3
CASSLRSGSYNEQFF
TGTGCCAGCAGCTTAAGGAGCGGGAGCTACAATGAGCAGTTCTTC
>TRBJ1-5|NA|NA|TRBV7-2
CASSLAQVGQPQHF
TGTGCCAGCAGCTTAGCCCAGGTCGGTCAGCCCCAGCATTTT
>TRBJ2-3|NA|NA|TRBV4-2
CASSQDAGFGMGDTQYF
TGTGCCAGCAGCCAAGATGCAGGGTTCGGTATGGGAGATACGCAGTATTTT
>TRBJ2-2|TRBD1|few|TRBV4-1
CASRKQGPRGTGELFF
TGCGCCAGCAGGAAACAGGGGCCACGGGGCACCGGGGAGCTGTTTTTT
>TRBJ1-5|NA|NA|TRBV19
CASSISQGGKGGNQPQHF
TGTGCCAGTAGTATATCGCAGGGCGGCAAAGGGGGCAATCAGCCCCAGCATTTT
>TRBJ1-2|TRBD1|NA|TRBV7-9
CASSLRTGADGYTF
TGTGCCAGCAGCCTCCGGACAGGGGCGGATGGCTACACCTTC
>TRBJ2-7|TRBD1|NA|TRBV19
CASSHRGSSYEQYF
TGTGCCAGTAGTCACAGGGGTTCGAGCTACGAGCAGTACTTC
>TRBJ1-2|NA|once|TRBV2
CASSAGGYGYTF
TGTGCCAGCAGCGCCGGGGGGTATGGCTACACCTTC
>TRBJ2-5|NA|once|TRBV27
CASSLLAVDYKETQYF
TGTGCCAGCAGTTTATTAGCTGTAGACTACAAAGAGACCCAGTACTTC
>TRBJ1-5|NA|NA|TRBV19
CASSITGSNQPQHF
TGTGCCAGTAGTATCACTGGTAGCAATCAGCCCCAGCATTTT
>TRBJ2-5|NA|NA|TRBV20-1
CSAEGRETQYF
TGCAGTGCGGAGGGAAGAGAGACCCAGTACTTC
>TRBJ2-7|NA|NA|TRBV2
CASSENPNTGTF
TGTGCCAGCAGTGAAAACCCGAATACGGGTACATTC
>TRBJ1-2|NA|NA|TRBV12-5
CASGLRGTYGYTF
TGTGCTAGTGGTTTGCGGGGAACCTATGGCTACACCTTC
>TRBJ2-5|TRBD2|few|TRBV9
CASSGTSGGPQETQYF
TGTGCCAGCAGCGGGACTAGCGGGGGGCCGCAAGAGACCCAGTACTTC
>TRBJ1-2|TRBD1|NA|TRBV6-5
CASSYVGGSNYGYTF
TGTGCCAGCAGTTACGTAGGGGGCTCTAACTATGGCTACACCTTC
>TRBJ1-6|TRBD1|few|TRBV4-3
CASRRGTGGPLYNSPLHF
TGCGCCAGCAGACGCGGGACAGGGGGGCCTCTTTATAATTCACCCCTCCACTTT
>TRBJ2-1|TRBD2|once|TRBV24-1
CATSDPGLAGNNEQFF
TGTGCCACCAGTGATCCTGGACTAGCGGGAAACAATGAGCAGTTCTTC
>TRBJ1-4|TRBD1|NA|TRBV30
CAWNKGQGSEKLFF
TGTGCCTGGAATAAGGGACAGGGGTCTGAAAAACTGTTTTTT
>TRBJ2-3|NA|NA|TRBV24-1
CATSDEHGTDTQYF
TGTGCCACCAGTGACGAACATGGCACAGATACGCAGTATTTT
>TRBJ1-1|NA|NA|TRBV5-1
CASSLSQGGITEAFF
TGCGCCAGCAGCTTGTCGCAGGGCGGTATCACTGAAGCTTTCTTT
>TRBJ2-7|NA|NA|TRBV12-3/TRBV12-4
CASSQGHARGYF
TGTGCCAGCAGTCAGGGACACGCCCGGGGGTACTTC
>TRBJ1-1|NA|NA|TRBV1
CTSSVRGPEAFF
TGCACCAGCTCCGTCAGGGGACCTGAAGCTTTCTTT
>TRBJ2-7|TRBD2|NA|TRBV5-5
CASSSGRGVSYEQYF
TGTGCCAGCAGCTCCGGTCGGGGGGTCTCCTACGAGCAGTACTTC
>TRBJ1-4|TRBD1|few|TRBV4-1
CASSQHGTGNEKLFF
TGCGCCAGCAGCCAACACGGGACAGGGAATGAAAAACTGTTTTTT
>TRBJ2-7|TRBD2|NA|TRBV7-2
CASSLNLAGGPYEQYF
TGTGCCAGCAGCTTAAACCTAGCGGGAGGGCCGTACGAGCAGTACTTC
>TRBJ2-7|TRBD2|NA|TRBV10-3
CAISGGLVAYEQYF
TGTGCCATCAGTGGTGGACTAGTTGCCTACGAGCAGTACTTC
>TRBJ1-1|NA|NA|TRBV18
CASSPPRVVPGNTEAFF
TGTGCCAGCTCACCACCTCGGGTGGTACCGGGGAACACTGAAGCTTTCTTT
>TRBJ1-1|NA|NA|TRBV11-1
CASSYGGTPNTEAFF
TGTGCCAGCAGCTACGGGGGGACACCGAACACTGAAGCTTTCTTT
>TRBJ1-1|NA|NA|TRBV28
CAHSGGWNTEAFF
TGTGCCCACTCGGGGGGTTGGAACACTGAAGCTTTCTTT
>TRBJ1-1|NA|NA|TRBV6-2/TRBV6-3
CASSYSQMNTEAFF
TGTGCCAGCAGTTACTCTCAGATGAACACTGAAGCTTTCTTT
>TRBJ1-2|TRBD1|NA|TRBV3-1/TRBV3-2
CASSQLGQGDGYTF
TGTGCCAGCAGCCAGCTCGGACAGGGGGATGGCTACACCTTC
>TRBJ2-3|NA|NA|TRBV9
CASSEDRRAQYF
TGTGCCAGCAGCGAAGACCGGCGGGCGCAGTATTTT
>TRBJ1-3|NA|NA|TRBV7-2
CASSQAGAHSGNTIYF
TGTGCCAGCAGCCAGGCGGGAGCGCACTCTGGAAACACCATATATTTT
>TRBJ2-2|TRBD1|once|TRBV6-1
CASSESDRGVTGELFF
TGTGCCAGCAGTGAATCGGACAGGGGAGTCACCGGGGAGCTGTTTTTT
>TRBJ2-1|TRBD2|NA|TRBV9
CASSVRGGPNNEQFF
TGTGCCAGCAGCGTCCGGGGGGGACCTAACAATGAGCAGTTCTTC
>TRBJ1-3|TRBD1|few|TRBV5-1
CASSSDRAGNTIYF
TGCGCCAGCAGCTCGGACAGGGCGGGAAACACCATATATTTT
>TRBJ1-1|NA|NA|TRBV12-3/TRBV12-4
CASSQGYRTEAFF
TGTGCCAGCAGCCAGGGGTATCGGACTGAAGCTTTCTTT
>TRBJ2-7|TRBD2|NA|TRBV11-3
CASSFPEREPYEQYF
TGTGCCAGCAGCTTTCCCGAGCGGGAGCCCTACGAGCAGTACTTC
>TRBJ2-5|NA|NA|TRBV2
CASSAVGGLQETQYF
TGTGCCAGCAGCGCCGTTGGGGGACTCCAAGAGACCCAGTACTTC
>TRBJ2-3|TRBD2|NA|TRBV6-2/TRBV6-3
CASSATTSGVTTDTQYF
TGTGCCAGCAGTGCAACCACTAGCGGGGTGACCACAGATACGCAGTATTTT
>TRBJ2-2|TRBD1|NA|TRBV7-2
CASSSRQGATGELFF
TGTGCCAGCAGCTCTAGACAGGGGGCAACCGGGGAGCTGTTTTTT
>TRBJ2-4|NA|once|TRBV7-3
CASSLFPSWGKREYF
TGTGCCAGCAGCTTATTCCCGAGTTGGGGAAAGAGGGAGTACTTC
>TRBJ2-3|TRBD1|NA|TRBV6-5
CASLGDRGDTDTQYF
TGTGCCAGCTTGGGGGACAGGGGGGACACAGATACGCAGTATTTT
>TRBJ1-1|TRBD1|once|TRBV5-1
CASSFDRGTTEAFF
TGCGCCAGCAGTTTTGACAGGGGGACCACTGAAGCTTTCTTT
>TRBJ1-1|NA|NA|TRBV10-2
CASSDLGLSGTEAFF
TGCGCCAGCAGTGATCTGGGACTCTCGGGTACTGAAGCTTTCTTT
>TRBJ1-2|TRBD1|few|TRBV28
CASRPGGPNYGYTF
TGTGCCAGCAGGCCAGGGGGCCCTAACTATGGCTACACCTTC
>TRBJ2-3|TRBD2|NA|TRBV7-2
CASSLDRTSADTQYF
TGTGCCAGCAGCTTAGATAGGACTAGCGCAGATACGCAGTATTTT
>TRBJ2-1|TRBD2|once|TRBV24-1
CATSDLIFGGSNEQFF
TGTGCCACCAGTGATTTGATATTCGGGGGGTCCAATGAGCAGTTCTTC
>TRBJ2-5|TRBD2|NA|TRBV6-1
CASSEAWRGGRTYQYF
TGTGCCAGCAGTGAAGCGTGGCGGGGGGGCCGAACCTACCAGTACTTC
>TRBJ2-7|NA|once|TRBV28
CASSFRRTAEQYF
TGTGCCAGCAGTTTCCGTCGGACAGCAGAGCAGTACTTC
>TRBJ1-3|NA|NA|TRBV27
CASSLYYLWVPGNTIYF
TGTGCCAGCAGTTTATACTACCTGTGGGTGCCTGGAAACACCATATATTTT
>TRBJ2-5|NA|NA|TRBV19
CASKDRHQETQYF
TGTGCCAGTAAAGACAGACATCAAGAGACCCAGTACTTC
>TRBJ2-7|TRBD2|NA|TRBV18
CASSQHSGMEYEQYF
TGTGCCAGCTCACAGCATAGCGGGATGGAATACGAGCAGTACTTC
>TRBJ2-1|NA|NA|TRBV5-1
CASSSQGIASYNEQFF
TGCGCCAGCAGCTCACAGGGTATTGCCTCCTACAATGAGCAGTTCTTC
>TRBJ2-2|NA|NA|TRBV9
CASSPTDLNTGELFF
TGTGCCAGCAGCCCCACGGACTTGAACACCGGGGAGCTGTTTTTT
>TRBJ2-2|NA|NA|TRBV29-1
CSVVGETGELFF
TGCAGCGTTGTGGGAGAAACCGGGGAGCTGTTTTTT
>TRBJ2-1|TRBD2|NA|TRBV5-8
CASSLGTSGTSGGAYNEQFF
TGTGCCAGCAGCTTGGGGACAAGCGGGACTAGCGGGGGAGCATACAATGAGCAGTTCTTC
>TRBJ2-7|TRBD1|NA|TRBV2
CASKGTGAYEQYF
TGTGCCAGCAAAGGGACAGGAGCCTACGAGCAGTACTTC
>TRBJ2-2|TRBD1|NA|TRBV16
CASSPYSGQGKTTGELFF
TGTGCCAGCAGCCCTTACTCTGGACAGGGTAAAACCACCGGGGAGCTGTTTTTT